This TCR beta chain was recorded in a study of a mutant IDH1 vaccine in newly diagnosed glioma. Background on the study: Receipt of radiotherapy, temozolomide, or both preceded the study, and most received both.

In the case of this clone: Its antigen is undetermined.

Repertoires were generated with immunoSEQ multiplex PCR, while TCRdb's copy carries only in-frame clones and drops some. Found here are approximately 100,000 clones, roughly 89% of them singletons; the top ten hold 0.7% to 0.95%. The CDR3 covers 16 residues. Germline V gene sequence: CDR1 SGHNT, CDR2 YYREEE (reference sequence). V trimming: 3 bases; J trimming: 9 bases; junction bases outside the gene matches: 8. Time point noted: week 47, end of study. All doses held 300 ug of mutant IDH1 20-mer peptide, with topical imiquimod. Patients underwent eight vaccinations, which took place in weeks 1, 3, 5, 7, 11, 15, 19 and 23. Those who donated had recent WHO grade 3 or 4 IDH1-mutant, ATRX-lost astrocytomas. Study-wide findings and caveats: There were vaccine-induced immune responses in around 93% of the patients.

The sequenced sample was PBMCs, obtained from a glioma patient whose treatment included an IDH1 peptide vaccine. This rearrangement joins TRBV5-4 to TRBJ2-1; 14 positions match TRBD2. This TCR was sampled from a woman aged 45-65 years with glioma. The CDR3 DNA is TGTGCCAGCAGCTACGGACTAGCGGGAGGAAACGGTGAGCAGTTCTTC. Translation: CASSYGLAGGNGEQFF.